This T cell receptor (beta chain) came from a study of blood T cells in healthy people across ages (dated by TCRdb to between 2014 and 2016). Concerning the study at large: In model experiments, template switching captured roughly one uniquely barcoded TCR beta cDNA molecule for every two T cells. The study measured age-related changes in TCR beta repertoire diversity using deep sequencing normalized with unique cDNA molecular identifiers. The donors were divided into four age groups: young (average about 15 years), middle-aged (about 40), aged (about 61) and long-lived (about 80). To avoid experimental bias, donors of different ages were randomly spread across the sequencing lanes. Using the same blood draw, the study looked at two additional independent replicas of 1 million unique cDNA reads for two donors, one aged 18 to 30 and the other aged 80 or older. General findings and caveats noted by the study authors: Observed TCR beta diversity per million T cells fell roughly linearly with age, and a significant reduction was already apparent by age about 43. Compared with the aged group, the long-lived group had more naive CD4+ T cells, fewer expanded clones and increased TCR diversity, a pattern suggesting age selection. Since profiling was done on bulk unsorted PBMCs, naive and antigen-experienced compartments could not be conclusively compared. There was a strong correlation between observed TCR beta diversity and the percentage of naive T cells measured by flow cytometry. Because the CMV infection status of the donors was unknown, age-related changes in expanded clonotypes may potentially have been confounded. Estimates of total diversity based on one million sequenced T cells were considered lower bounds and underestimates.

To note about this clonotype: Its target antigen remains unknown. No quality values exist for individual bases; no much larger clone is one base distant.

The roughly 39 donors, aged about 6 to 100 years, were systemically healthy Caucasian individuals from Russia. Each donor gave 8 to 10 milliliters of peripheral blood, collected into EDTA-treated Vacutainer tubes. Ficoll-Paque density-gradient centrifugation was used to isolate PBMCs, with at least 6.5 million per sample. Trizol reagent was used to extract total RNA from PBMCs, with at least 6 micrograms per sample. Naive CD45RAhigh/CD27high T cell percentages were measured by flow cytometry on a PBMC aliquot from every donor. CDR1 and CDR2 are drawn from the germline V gene: SNHLY, FYNNEI. The V end loses 7 bases and the J end loses 2 bases, and a stretch of 20 bases separates them. Including cysteine and phenylalanine, the CDR3 has 16 amino acids. The entry retains the CDR3 DNA only, 48 bases that are in frame from base 1. Library preparation employed 5' RACE. Instrument on record: Illumina HiSeq 2500. A second about 6 to 11 cycle PCR used a sample-barcoded 5' primer and a J-beta primer mix. A unique molecular identifier was introduced onto each TCR beta cDNA molecule by a template-switch 5' adaptor carrying 12 random nucleotides. Each sample yielded at least 2.5 million CDR3-containing paired-end reads. First-strand cDNA was synthesized from all RNA with the Mint cDNA synthesis kit, primed by a TRBC-specific oligonucleotide. Following uracil-DNA glycosylase treatment, all cDNA underwent a first 18-cycle PCR with the universal primers M1SS and BC2_uni_R. The original pipeline was this. For normalization, 1 million high-quality reads were randomly selected from each sample, with every read carrying a distinct molecular identifier. Reads with shared molecular identifiers were discarded instead of being binned into consensus sequences. MiTCR, set to a Q25 quality threshold and the strictest error-elimination algorithm, was used for CDR3 identification, clonotype clustering and error correction. A nonparametric unseen species model using Euler transformation provided a lower-bound estimate of total TCR beta diversity. In-frame beta chains were kept once TCRdb had trimmed the public reads at Q25 with fastp and called clones with MiXCR. Identical CDR3 protein sequences are pooled into one entry, listed with their most common genes and DNA. The V and J calls here are based on TCRdb, not the publication. This sample gives fewer than 2,000,000 distinct CDR3 sequences in total; about 35% of them show up just once. The top ten constitute around 10% of the sample.

Recombination linked TRBV2 to TRBJ2-5; the D call could be TRBD1 or TRBD2, with each sharing 6 bases. Specimen: blood. This receptor was taken from a woman in her 30s in good health. Here is the DNA: TGTGCCAGCACGGGAAGGGGGGATAGTCTTCAAGAGACCCAGTACTTC. This encodes CASTGRGDSLQETQYF.